This TCR beta chain emerged from a study of cytomegalovirus exposure and HLA in healthy donors (dated by TCRdb to the late 2010s). Turning to the overall study: An earlier analysis of 587 of the donors reported about 290 Gb of sequence data and 100 million to 140 million unique TCR beta sequences from 150 million to 200 million T cells. The aim of the study was to test whether cataloging public T cell receptors could identify signatures of past pathogen exposure. To study patterns of TCR occurrence, a later analysis re-analyzed previously published TCR beta repertoires from around 660 donors and added high-resolution HLA genotyping. A later genetic analysis used genome-wide SNP genotypes for 398 of the 666 donors, treating that subset as a discovery cohort. Of the roughly 410 genotyped donors, 75% to 85% were placed in the genetic ancestry cluster associated with self-reported Caucasian donors. Because of strong linkage in the cohort, a handful of DR-DQ haplotypes were treated as single units for association and clustering. A separate validation cohort of roughly 110 different subjects was used in addition to the 666-subject first cohort. Donor age, sex, ethnicity and CMV serostatus were compiled alongside the repertoire data. HLA typing covered class I and class II loci at four-digit resolution. The study profiled the T cell repertoires of more than 500 subjects by immunosequencing and related them to cytomegalovirus serostatus. Every repertoire in the discovery cohort had been generated on one and the same sequencing platform. High-throughput TCR immunosequencing, statistical association of individual TCRs with disease status, and machine learning were combined to predict cytomegalovirus infection status. An earlier analysis of a few hundred of the donors applied high-throughput TCR beta sequencing to assess whether each TCR beta V gene segment acted as functional or pseudogenic. Across about 380 genotyped donors of the cohort, an average of about 240,000 unique TCR beta nucleotide sequences per donor were sequenced, and roughly 18% of those sequences were non-productive. Typing coverage differed by locus: A, B, C, DRB1 and DQB1 were typed in roughly 620-630 donors, DQA1 in 522, DPA1 in 600 to 610, and DPB1 in just under 480. Rather than drawing on any new phenotypic data, the later analysis identified candidate immune exposures from TCR beta sequences and the way those sequences occurred across donors. An early release that covered about 600 HLA-typed donors contained approximately 320 gigabases of sequencing data and about 93 million unique TCR sequences.

The research as a whole found: This cohort had only TCR beta chains sequenced, and the lack of alpha or paired-chain data limited which features could be detected. Because counts were too low, around 17 rarely observed V segments, including chromosome 9 orphons, were left out of the earlier analysis of approximately 500 of the donors. Sequencing depth was assumed to be roughly uniform across donors in the presence/absence analyses, though that assumption may not hold. A later analysis found that HLA-associated TCR beta chains were more clonally expanded and had lower generation probabilities than equally common non-associated chains. The authors suggested that the approach could potentially be generalized to other disease states and immunological phenotypes. Broadly in line with IMGT annotations, most TCR beta V segments showed up in productive rearrangements about 87% or about 30% of the time in an earlier analysis of roughly 590 of the donors. A later analysis found that most CMV-associated TCR beta chains appeared HLA-restricted, with HLA associations seemingly driven largely by CMV exposure. A later genetic analysis associated a missense DCLRE1C variant with V-gene and J-gene trimming of TCR beta chains, and an independent cohort replicated the association. Correlated functional status among segregating V segments might reflect linkage disequilibrium, but an unknown experimental factor could not be ruled out. In a later analysis, the rate of TCR association differed among HLA loci, with DRB1 alleles having the most associated TCRs and HLA-C alleles having the fewest. While some public TCRs were present in many individuals, most TCR sequences turned up only very rarely across donors. Specific HLA alleles were associated with roughly 17,000 TCR beta sequences at a false discovery rate of 0.05 in a later analysis. In vitro tests confirmed that three of the cytomegalovirus-associated TCR beta chains recognize cytomegalovirus antigens. Because some donors lacked HLA typing at each locus, the association tests relied only on the typed subset. The sequencing pipeline was judged likely to have produced a cluster of highly shared sequence variants as a technical artifact. In both the original and validation cohorts, the classifier was reported to diagnose cytomegalovirus status with high specificity and sensitivity. A later genetic analysis reported fewer N-insertions in productive TCRs among donors in an Asian-associated ancestry cluster than the roughly 640-donor mean. A later analysis reported that several top co-occurrence clusters appeared linked to parvovirus B19, influenza, CMV and Epstein-Barr virus. The study gave a list of around 170 TCR beta chains associated with cytomegalovirus. A further reported finding was that TCR beta sequences accurately predicted the HLA-A and HLA-B alleles for most subjects in the first cohort. For the cohort, immune exposure information was limited to CMV serostatus. When HLA alleles, especially DR and DQ, strongly co-occurred, TCR associations were difficult to assign to individual alleles. The 87-base-pair reads could not distinguish some IMGT-functional V segments, including TRBV6-2 and TRBV6-3, so those segments were excluded.

With respect to this clone: Its antigen target is currently unknown. One base away there is no much larger clone; base qualities are not given.

The cohort was made up of approximately 700 healthy bone marrow donors. Cohort members were all nominally healthy when sampled, although unrecorded immune exposures were likely present. The donor was CMV seronegative and belonged to the group of 352 seronegative cohort members. Each donor provided a peripheral blood sample, and peripheral blood mononuclear cells were used for TCR beta sequencing. Genomic DNA extraction from the blood cell samples was performed with the Qiagen DNeasy Blood Extraction Kit. Based on the germline V gene, the CDR1 and CDR2 sequences are WSHSY and SAAADI. Trimming takes 2 bases from V and 2 bases from J, and the germline ends sit 9 bases apart. Including cysteine and phenylalanine, the CDR3 has 15 amino acids. The only DNA kept is the CDR3, 45 bases in frame from the first base. The library was generated by the immunoSEQ multiplex PCR assay. For the multiplex PCR, a mixture combining 60 forward primers for TCR Vbeta segments and 13 reverse primers for TCR Jbeta segments was used. The CDR3 region of rearranged TCR beta genes was amplified from genomic DNA by a multiplex PCR assay. The amplified TCR beta libraries were sequenced on the Illumina HiSeq System as 87-base-pair reads. The authors' analysis ran thus. Across the 500 to 700 repertoires, a later analysis counted some 80 million unique TCR beta chains, roughly 11 million of which were shared by at least two donors. A nearest-neighbor algorithm error-corrected the raw reads and collapsed the reads into unique sequences, merging closely related sequences to remove PCR and sequencing errors. V, D and J gene segments were assigned by aligning CDR3 sequences to IMGT reference sequences. For a sequence to be retained, a match of at least six nucleotides was required to both a V gene segment and a J gene segment. Rearrangements were called productive when the CDR3 lacked stop codons and stayed in frame with V and J; all others were non-productive. CDR3 was defined by IMGT convention, running from the second conserved V-encoded cysteine to the conserved J-encoded phenylalanine. In an earlier analysis of approximately 500 of the donors, sequences lacking an unambiguous match to a single V gene segment were excluded. In an earlier analysis of 587 of the donors, V segments were called functional above 56.7% productive rearrangements and were called segregating when the between-donor standard deviation exceeded 5%. A statistical classification framework was developed to diagnose cytomegalovirus status using the catalog of TCR beta chain sequences. V and J gene assignment, in a later analysis, came from comparing TCR nucleotide sequences with IMGT/GENE-DB human TR gene sequences. In a later analysis, CDR3 sequences and most-parsimonious VDJ recombination scenarios were assigned using the TCRdist pipeline. A later analysis defined each TCR beta chain by its CDR3 amino acid sequence plus V-gene family, and excluded reads lacking a unique V-gene family. To address suspected cross-contamination and a sequencing artifact, a later analysis removed roughly 640 highly shared, low-generation-probability nucleotide sequences. In a later analysis, a clonal expansion index for each public chain was calculated from normalized within-repertoire ranks of inferred template counts. A later analysis computed generation probabilities with a VDJ recombination model fitted to out-of-frame rearrangements, and checked the results against IGoR. In a later analysis, hypergeometric tests were used to score TCR-TCR, TCR-HLA and TCR-CMV co-occurrence, with a repertoire-size bias correction applied to TCR pairs. In a later analysis, false discovery rates were estimated by permuting HLA or CMV assignments 20 times. In a later analysis, co-occurring TCRs were grouped using DBSCAN, and TCRdist sequence similarity was added for clustering within HLA-allele-positive subsets. Repertoires with fewer than 30,000 or more than 120,000 public chains were left out of co-occurrence clustering, as were five repertoires with anomalous nucleotide sharing. The table comes from immuneACCESS by way of TCRdb, which keeps in-frame sequences with V and J called. Part of the clones is missing from these tables; in studies checked, under half for an unresolved V gene and the rest for unknown reasons. D and trimming come from the DNA, and the V and J calls and clone size come from that table. The sample yields 120,000 to 150,000 clones; more than 55% were counted once. 5.5% to 7.5% of the sample belongs to the ten largest clones.

The sample consisted of PBMCs. This TCR was recovered from a woman in her sixties in good health and CMV-seronegative. The rearrangement combines TRBV10-2 with TRBJ2-2; the D region possibly corresponds to TRBD2 (5 bases align). The nucleotide sequence reads as follows: TGCGCCAGCAGTGAGGGAGGTCTTAACACCGGGGAGCTGTTTTTT. This is translated as CASSEGGLNTGELFF.